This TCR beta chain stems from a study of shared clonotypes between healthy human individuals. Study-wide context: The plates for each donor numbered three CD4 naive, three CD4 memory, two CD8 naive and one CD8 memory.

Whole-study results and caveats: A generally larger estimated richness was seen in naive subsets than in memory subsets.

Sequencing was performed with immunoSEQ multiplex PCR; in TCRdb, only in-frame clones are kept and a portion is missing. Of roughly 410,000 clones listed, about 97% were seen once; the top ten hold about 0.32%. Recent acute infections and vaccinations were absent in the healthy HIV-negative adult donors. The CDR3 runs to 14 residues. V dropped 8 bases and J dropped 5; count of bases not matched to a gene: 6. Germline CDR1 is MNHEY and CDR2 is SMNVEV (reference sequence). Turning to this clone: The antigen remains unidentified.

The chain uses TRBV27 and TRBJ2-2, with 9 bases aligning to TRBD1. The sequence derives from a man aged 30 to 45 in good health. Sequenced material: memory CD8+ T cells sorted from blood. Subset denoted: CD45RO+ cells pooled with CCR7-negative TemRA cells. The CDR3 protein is CASGGQGVTGELFF. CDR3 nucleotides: TGTGCCAGCGGGGGACAGGGTGTAACCGGGGAGCTGTTTTTT.